This TCR beta chain stems from a study of T cells after yellow fever vaccination. TCRdb re-analysed the 5' RACE reads in MiXCR, keeping a single row per CDR3 protein. The repertoire includes 150,000 to 200,000 distinct CDR3 sequences, roughly 9.6% of them detected once, and 35% to 45% sits in the top ten. The V segment lost 6 bases and the J segment 5 bases; nucleotides outside the gene matches: 9. The germline CDR1 and CDR2 sequences are SEHNR and FQNEAQ (reference sequence). This CDR3 is built from 17 residues. Whole-study findings and limits: Few clonotypes appeared in both CD4 and CD8 compartments.

This clonotype was seen only a few times. Antigen specificity is unknown. The TCR was taken from a man younger than 35 who received the YFV17D yellow fever vaccine. The sequencing here drew on CD8+ T cells sorted from PBMCs, taken 15 days after the yellow fever booster vaccination. This rearrangement joins TRBV7-9 to TRBJ2-1; 14 bases match TRBD2. CDR3: CASSTRKGLAGDNEQFF. The DNA for the CDR3 is TGTGCCAGCAGTACTCGCAAGGGACTAGCGGGGGACAATGAGCAGTTCTTC.